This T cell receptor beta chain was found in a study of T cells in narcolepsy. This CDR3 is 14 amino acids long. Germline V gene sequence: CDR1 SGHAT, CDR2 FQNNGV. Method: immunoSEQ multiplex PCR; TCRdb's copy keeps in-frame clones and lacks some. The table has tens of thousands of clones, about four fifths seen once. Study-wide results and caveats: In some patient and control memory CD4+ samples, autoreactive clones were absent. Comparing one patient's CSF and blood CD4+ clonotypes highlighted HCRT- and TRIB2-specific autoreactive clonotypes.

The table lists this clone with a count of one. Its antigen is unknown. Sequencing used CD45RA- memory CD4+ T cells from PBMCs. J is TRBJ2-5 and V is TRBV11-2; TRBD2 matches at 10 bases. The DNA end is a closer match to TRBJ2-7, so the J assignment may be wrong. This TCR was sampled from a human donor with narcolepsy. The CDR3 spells CASSPLAGPYEQYF. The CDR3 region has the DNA TGTGCCAGCAGCCCACTAGCGGGACCCTACGAGCAGTACTTC.